Each of the 27 T cell receptor beta chains below was sequenced from the same sample in a study of shared T cell receptors in the human thymus. TCRdb's table, derived via immunoSEQ multiplex PCR, lists solely in-frame clones and lacks some. The table shows about 660,000 clones, with 80% to 90% occurring only once. The data were also submitted as part of a second study, on human thymus T cells.

Sequenced: thymocytes. The receptors stem from a boy under two years old with a congenital heart defect.

The rearrangement uses TRBV11-2 and TRBJ1-2; TRBD1 matches 10 bases. This CDR3 is built from 15 residues. Germline V gives CDR1 SGHAT, CDR2 FQNNGV. V dropped 5 bases and J dropped 4; count of bases not matched to a gene: 7. For the CDR3, the DNA is TGTGCCAGCAGCCCTGACAGGGGGCCGCGCTATGGCTACACCTTC. It specifies CASSPDRGPRYGYTF.

The chain links TRBV7-2 to TRBJ1-5, with 7 bases lining up with TRBD1. The CDR3 length is 16 residues. Germline V gives CDR1 SGHTA, CDR2 FQGNSA. The ends lost 3 bases at V and 1 base at J; junction bases unmatched: 6. Here the CDR3 DNA reads TGTGCCAGCAGCTTTTCGAGACAGGGAAGCAATCAGCCCCAGCATTTT. Its protein is CASSFSRQGSNQPQHF.

The V and J genes are TRBV28 and TRBJ2-7, with a tentative D call TRBD2 (6 bases). Germline V gene sequence: CDR1 MDHEN, CDR2 SYDVKM. Trimming left V 6 bases short and J 1 base short, with 22 bases between. The CDR3 spans 17 residues. CDR3 in amino acids: CASRALILAEASYEQYF. CDR3 bases: TGTGCCAGCAGAGCCCTCATTTTAGCGGAGGCTTCCTACGAGCAGTACTTC.

In DNA form, the CDR3 reads TGTGCCAGTAGTCGACAGGGATTCACCTATGGCTACACCTTC. Translated: CASSRQGFTYGYTF. The chain couples TRBV19 to TRBJ1-2, with 7 bases lining up with TRBD1. This CDR3 comprises 14 residues. Per the germline V gene, CDR1 is LNHDA and CDR2 is SQIVND (reference sequence). V lost 5 bases to trimming and J lost 4 bases; unmatched junction nucleotides: 7.

This clone was seen just once. This chain links TRBV18 with TRBJ2-3; D is uncertain. Germline V lookup: CDR1 KGHSH, CDR2 LQKENI. Trimming removed 5 bases at V and 0 bases at J, with 12 bases between. The CDR3 covers 15 residues. The CDR3 is CASSTPLASTDTQYF. The CDR3 DNA sequence: TGTGCCAGCTCAACGCCTTTAGCTAGCACAGATACGCAGTATTTT. Combining the CDR3 with reference TRBV18 and TRBJ2-3 gives the whole variable domain NAGVMQNPRHLVRRRGQEARLRCSPMKGHSHVYWYRQLPEEGLKFMVYLQKENIIDESGMPKERFSAEFPKEGPSILRIQQVVRGDSAAYFCASSTPLASTDTQYFGPGTRLTVL.

The chain employs TRBV11-3 and TRBJ2-5; 10 bases agree with TRBD1. The CDR3 covers 16 residues. Trimming took 5 bases from V and 5 from J; bases not matched to a gene: 11. Germline lookup yields CDR1 SGHNT and CDR2 YENEEA. CDR3 DNA sequence: TGTGCCAGCAGCCCTGGACAGGGGGTAGTTGAGGAGACCCAGTACTTC. Translating it yields CASSPGQGVVEETQYF. Combining the CDR3 with reference TRBV11-3 and TRBJ2-5 gives the whole variable domain EAGVVQSPRYKIIEKKQPVAFWCNPISGHNTLYWYLQNLGQGPELLIRYENEEAVDDSQLPKDRFSAERLKGVDSTLKIQPAELGDSAVYLCASSPGQGVVEETQYFGPGTRLLVL.

This sequence joins TRBV5-4 and TRBJ2-1, with a weak D call TRBD1 (5 bases). Trimming stripped 4 bases from V and 3 bases from J, with 17 bases between. Germline CDR1 SGHNT, CDR2 YYREEE (reference sequence). This CDR3 is 16 amino acids long. The CDR3 region is CASSRLGAEYYNEQFF. DNA of the CDR3: TGTGCCAGCAGCCGTCTAGGGGCTGAGTACTACAATGAGCAGTTCTTC.

The chain has TRBV19 and TRBJ2-7; a weak D match, TRBD1 (6 bases). The V end lost 3 bases, the J end lost 2 bases, and 8 bases lay between the germline ends. The CDR3 has 13 residues. Per the germline V gene, CDR1 is LNHDA and CDR2 is SQIVND (reference sequence). CDR3 DNA sequence: TGTGCCAGTAGTATGGGGGCCGCCTACGAGCAGTACTTC. Translated, it gives CASSMGAAYEQYF.

The chain combines TRBV6-6 with TRBJ2-2; 8 bases line up with TRBD1. Germline CDR1 reads MNHNY; CDR2 reads SVGAGI (reference sequence). The CDR3 totals 16 residues. With 10 bases clipped from V and 5 bases from J, the junction kept 15 bases outside the gene matches. CDR3 bases: TGTGCCACCATGACAGGGGTCAATGTCGAAACCGGGGAGCTGTTTTTT. It is translated as CATMTGVNVETGELFF.

This clone appeared a few times. J is TRBJ1-1 and V is TRBV27; the match to TRBD1 covers 9 bases. J gave up 5 bases and V 8 bases, and 6 bases lay outside the gene matches. The CDR3 totals 13 residues. Germline V gene sequence: CDR1 MNHEY, CDR2 SMNVEV (reference sequence). Written as DNA, the CDR3 is TGTGCCAGCTACCGGGACAGGGATACTGAAGCTTTCTTT. Translating gives CASYRDRDTEAFF.

This chain links TRBV19 with TRBJ2-5; D perhaps matches TRBD2 (6 bases). V was clipped by 0 bases and J by 4 bases, with 9 bases between them. The CDR3 length is 14 residues. Germline-derived CDR1 and CDR2 are LNHDA and SQIVND (reference sequence). In DNA form, the CDR3 reads TGTGCCAGTAGTATAGAGGCGGGGTCAGAGACCCAGTACTTC. This translates into CASSIEAGSETQYF. Combining the CDR3 with reference TRBV19 and TRBJ2-5 gives the whole variable domain DGGITQSPKYLFRKEGQNVTLSCEQNLNHDAMYWYRQDPGQGLRLIYYSQIVNDFQKGDIAEGYSVSREKKESFPLTVTSAQKNPTAFYLCASSIEAGSETQYFGPGTRLLVL.

The chain has TRBV14 and TRBJ1-2, with D possibly TRBD1 on 6 matching bases. In germline, CDR1 is SGHDN, CDR2 FVKESK. The CDR3 totals 16 residues. Trimming took off 4 bases at V and 5 bases at J, with 20 bases between the two ends. CDR3 region: CASSPHPPDRLYGYTF. The CDR3 DNA is TGTGCCAGCAGCCCCCACCCACCTGACAGGCTGTATGGCTACACCTTC. Full variable domain (outside the CDR3, taken from reference TRBV14 and TRBJ1-2): EAGVTQFPSHSVIEKGQTVTLRCDPISGHDNLYWYRRVMGKEIKFLLHFVKESKQDESGMPNNRFLAERTGGTYSTLKVQPAELEDSGVYFCASSPHPPDRLYGYTFGSGTRLTVV.

The chain uses TRBV25-1 and TRBJ2-3; 9 bases map to TRBD1. The CDR3 length is 15 residues. Germline values: CDR1 MGHDK, CDR2 SYGVNS. V gave up 4 bases and J gave up 4 bases; unmatched junction bases: 6. CDR3 nucleotides: TGTGCCAGCAGTGCGGGACAGGGTGTTGCAGATACGCAGTATTTT. It yields the protein CASSAGQGVADTQYF.

The rearrangement uses TRBV15 and TRBJ2-7; D not resolved. CDR1 is LNHNV and CDR2 is YYDKDF in the germline V gene (reference sequence). Between the trimmed V and J ends, which lost 0 bases and 0 bases, there was a span of 6 bases. The CDR3 covers 14 residues. The CDR3 loop is CATSREGSSYEQYF. The CDR3, as DNA: TGTGCCACCAGCAGAGAGGGCAGCTCCTACGAGCAGTACTTC.

The chain couples TRBV2 to TRBJ1-5; D unresolved. The V and J ends lost 3 bases and 0 bases respectively, with 9 bases between them. CDR1 is SNHLY, CDR2 FYNNEI, per germline. There are 15 residues in the CDR3. DNA for the CDR3: TGTGCCAGCAGTGACGATCACAATAGCAATCAGCCCCAGCATTTT. Translation: CASSDDHNSNQPQHF.

The chain's CDR3 is CAISRLAGGPNTGELFF. As DNA, the CDR3 is TGTGCCATCAGTAGACTAGCGGGGGGGCCCAACACCGGGGAGCTGTTTTTT. V usage is TRBV10-3 and J usage is TRBJ2-2; TRBD2 aligns across 14 bases. This CDR3 has 17 amino acids. Germline CDR1 reads ENHRY; CDR2 reads SYGVKD. Unmatched junction bases numbered 4, after V lost 5 bases and J lost 2 bases.

V gene TRBV4-3 combines with J gene TRBJ1-1; no reliable D call. Germline CDR1 and CDR2: LGHNA and YSLEER. Trimming removed 2 bases at V and 3 bases at J, with 7 bases between. This CDR3 region has 13 residues. The CDR3 sequence: CASSQRLDTEAFF. The CDR3 DNA reads as TGCGCCAGCAGCCAACGCTTAGACACTGAAGCTTTCTTT.

The chain combines TRBV15 with TRBJ1-6; TRBD1 aligns across 7 bases. The CDR3 is 17 amino acids. The V and J ends lost 2 bases and 10 bases, in that order; junction bases with no gene match: 14. Germline assignment: CDR1 LNHNV and CDR2 YYDKDF (reference sequence). CDR3 DNA: TGTGCCACCAGCAGACGGAAAGATGACAGGGAGAAGTCACCCCTCCACTTT. Amino acid sequence: CATSRRKDDREKSPLHF. Full variable domain (missing parts from reference TRBV15 and TRBJ1-6): DAMVIQNPRYQVTQFGKPVTLSCSQTLNHNVMYWYQQKSSQAPKLLFHYYDKDFNNEADTPDNFQSRRPNTSFCFLDIRSPGLGDTAMYLCATSRRKDDREKSPLHFGNGTRLTVT.

V and J are TRBV27 and TRBJ1-5; the match to TRBD1 covers 8 bases. This CDR3 spans 14 amino acids. The ends lost 5 bases at V and 4 bases at J; junction bases unmatched: 4. CDR1 is MNHEY, CDR2 SMNVEV, per germline (reference sequence). Written as DNA, the CDR3 is TGTGCCAGCAGTGGACAGGGATGGAATCAGCCCCAGCATTTT. Its translation is CASSGQGWNQPQHF.

This clone has a handful of counts. The chain recombines TRBV15 with TRBJ2-1, with D perhaps matching TRBD2 (6 bases). Per germline, CDR1 LNHNV and CDR2 YYDKDF (reference sequence). The CDR3 is 16 residues long. The V and J ends lost 0 bases and 4 bases respectively, with 13 bases between them. DNA for the CDR3: TGTGCCACCAGCAGAGATCACGGGAGTCTTTACAATGAGCAGTTCTTC. It codes for CATSRDHGSLYNEQFF.

In its sample, this clone was seen a few times. J is TRBJ2-2 and V is TRBV10-3; 9 nucleotides match TRBD1. V lost 3 bases and J lost 4; bases outside the gene matches: 3. The CDR3 is made up of 15 amino acids. Germline V CDR1 and CDR2: ENHRY, SYGVKD. CDR3 sequence: CAISDGTGPTGELFF. CDR3 coding DNA: TGTGCCATCAGTGATGGGACAGGGCCCACCGGGGAGCTGTTTTTT.

In its sample, this clone was seen once. This rearrangement joins TRBV9 to TRBJ2-4; tentative D call: TRBD2 (5 bases). The CDR3 spans 17 residues. Germline loops: CDR1 SGDLS, CDR2 YYNGEE. Between the trimmed V and J ends, which lost 4 bases and 0 bases, there was a span of 17 bases. In nucleotides, the CDR3 is TGTGCCAGCAGCCCGAACGTCGGGAACATAGCCAAAAACATTCAGTACTTC. As protein: CASSPNVGNIAKNIQYF.

The rearrangement links TRBV5-5 to TRBJ2-7, with D perhaps matching TRBD2 (6 bases). Germline V gene sequence: CDR1 SGHKS, CDR2 YYEKEE (reference sequence). Trimming took 7 bases from V and 4 from J, leaving 12 bases between them. CDR3 length equals 12 residues. CDR3 region: CASGTGGYEQYF. Written as DNA, the CDR3 is TGTGCCAGCGGAACAGGAGGGTACGAGCAGTACTTC.

The rearrangement joins TRBV30 to TRBJ2-5; 10 positions agree with TRBD2. This CDR3 is built from 14 residues. Looked up from germline, CDR1 is GTSNPN and CDR2 is SVGIG (reference sequence). V shed 5 bases and J 4 bases; nucleotides not matched to a gene: 7. The CDR3, as DNA: TGTGCCTGGGGCCATCTAGCGGGAGTAGAGACCCAGTACTTC. Amino acids: CAWGHLAGVETQYF.

V usage is TRBV30 and J usage is TRBJ2-2; D is perhaps TRBD1 (5 bases). This CDR3 spans 15 amino acids. V lost 1 base and J lost 0, with 9 bases in between. Germline-derived CDR1 and CDR2 are GTSNPN and SVGIG (reference sequence). CDR3 amino acids: CAWSGTTTNTGELFF. Here the CDR3 DNA reads TGTGCCTGGAGTGGGACAACTACGAACACCGGGGAGCTGTTTTTT.

The CDR3 sequence: CASIRGGGDEQFF. CDR3 in DNA: TGTGCCAGCATTAGAGGAGGGGGCGATGAGCAGTTCTTC. This sequence joins TRBV27 and TRBJ2-1, with TRBD1 as a possible D gene (7 bases). Trimming shortened V by 7 bases and J by 8 bases, and 15 bases separated the two germline ends. The V gene's germline CDR1 is MNHEY and CDR2 SMNVEV (reference sequence). The CDR3 length is 13 residues.

This clone was seen a few times. The chain combines TRBV27 with TRBJ1-4; D ambiguous. The CDR3 consists of 16 residues. V was cut by 5 bases and J by 8 bases, with 21 bases left in between. The germline CDR1 and CDR2 sequences are MNHEY and SMNVEV (reference sequence). The CDR3 DNA follows: TGTGCCAGCAGTAGAAATCCGGGTGTCGAGATCGAAAAACTGTTTTTT. It codes for CASSRNPGVEIEKLFF.